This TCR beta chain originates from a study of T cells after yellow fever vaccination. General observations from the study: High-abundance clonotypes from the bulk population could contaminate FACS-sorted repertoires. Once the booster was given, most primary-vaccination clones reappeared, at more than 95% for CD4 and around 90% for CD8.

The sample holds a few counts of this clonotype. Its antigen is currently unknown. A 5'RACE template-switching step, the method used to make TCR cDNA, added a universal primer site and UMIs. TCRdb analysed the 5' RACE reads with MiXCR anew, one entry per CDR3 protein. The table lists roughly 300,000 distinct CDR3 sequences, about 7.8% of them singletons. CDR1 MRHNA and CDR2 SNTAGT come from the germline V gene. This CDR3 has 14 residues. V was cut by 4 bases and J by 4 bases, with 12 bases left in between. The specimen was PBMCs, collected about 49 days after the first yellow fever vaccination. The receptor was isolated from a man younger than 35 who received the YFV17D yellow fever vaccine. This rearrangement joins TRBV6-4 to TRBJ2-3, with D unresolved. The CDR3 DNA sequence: TGTGCCAGCAGTGTGTGGGGAACCTCAGATACGCAGTATTTT. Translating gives CASSVWGTSDTQYF.